The clone carrying this T cell receptor (beta chain) has a handful of counts. The antigen remains unidentified. The sample originates from a study of molecular identifiers for immune sequencing clone quantification. The study, taken as a whole, reports: In cases of identical TCR molecules sharing a barcode, highly expanded clone sizes could be underestimated.

TCRdb reprocessed the PCR reads via MiXCR and lists one record per CDR3 protein. The repertoire includes approximately 630,000 distinct CDR3 sequences, 25% of them detected once, and about 0.78% sits in the top ten. Naive CD8 T cells were picked out by sorting for CD8+CD4-CCR7+CD45RA+. The ends lost 4 bases at V and 4 bases at J; junction bases unmatched: 6. Germline V gene data show CDR1 as LNHNV and CDR2 as YYDKDF (reference sequence). This CDR3 spans 14 amino acids. The sequenced material came from naive CD8+ T cells from blood, with Jurkat cell RNA spiked in. The subset denotes: FACS-sorted CD8+CD4-CCR7+CD45RA+ naive T cells. The origin of this receptor is a human donor in good health. Some libraries in this study had Jurkat cell RNA spiked in. The chain links TRBV15 to TRBJ2-5, with 7 bases that match TRBD2. The CDR3 bases are TGTGCCACCAGCACCCCAGGCGGGGGAGAGACCCAGTACTTC. Translation gives CATSTPGGGETQYF.